This TCR beta chain is drawn from a study of regulatory dendritic cells for organ transplantation. General study findings and limits: Memory CD8+ T cells were the most oligoclonal; naive cells were highly diverse. Mature dendritic cells appeared to drive more memory CD8+ clonal expansion than regulatory ones. The authors noted considerable between-person heterogeneity in alloreactive memory CD8+ cells.

With respect to this clone: Antigen specificity is unknown.

The CDR3 covers 14 residues. V lost 6 bases to trimming and J lost 6 bases; unmatched junction nucleotides: 7. Germline V gives CDR1 SNHLY, CDR2 FYNNEI. This table comes from immunoSEQ multiplex PCR, and its TCRdb copy is limited to in-frame clones, with some not included. The sample contains approximately 12,000 clones, 60% to 80% of which appear only once. Sorted T cells were CFSE-labeled and cultured 4 to 5 days with allogeneic regulatory or mature dendritic cells at 1:10. Naive CD45RA+ and memory CD45RO+ CD4+ or CD8+ T cells were FACS-sorted. Sequencing was done on a sample of naive CD4+ T cells from blood cultured with regulatory dendritic cells. Subset described: CD45RA+ naive T cells. This sequence joins TRBV2 and TRBJ2-2; 7 positions match TRBD1. The TCR was taken from a human donor in good health. The DNA of the CDR3 is TGTGCCAGCAGAACCGGGACAGTAGCCGGGGAGCTGTTTTTT. Translation: CASRTGTVAGELFF.